Listed below are T cell receptor beta chains from one sample, sequenced in a study of T cell repertoires in cytomegalovirus infection. TCRdb re-derived calls from the reads in MiXCR, one entry per CDR3 protein. This table has some 300,000 distinct CDR3 sequences, approximately 15% appearing once. The sequenced sample consisted of PBMCs. The source of these receptors is a human donor in good health (CMV status not recorded). Some clones in this sample may be carry-over from other donors' samples. Both conserved end residues are part of each CDR3.

13,TRBV15,TRBJ2-3,CATRESGADTQYF
15,TRBV19,TRBJ1-5,CASLMTGASNQPQHF
18,TRBV11-2,TRBJ1-6,CASSLDLPGSSYNSPLHF
14,TRBV7-2,TRBJ2-2,CASSLAVNTGELFF
14,TRBV28,TRBJ1-1,CASTKDRVNTEAFF
13,TRBV2,TRBJ2-1,CAGGLAGDNEQFF
15,TRBV20-1,TRBJ2-3,CSASRLAGITDTQYF
14,TRBV9,TRBJ2-7,CASSAMSEGGEQYF
16,TRBV28,TRBJ2-3,CASSLGLARHTDTQYF
15,TRBV5-3,TRBJ2-1,CASSRDTYSYNEQFF
13,TRBV28,TRBJ2-5,CASSLYRDETQYF
16,TRBV7-3,TRBJ2-3,CASSLEAVSSTDTQYF
14,TRBV5-1,TRBJ2-5,CASSRGQGQETQYF
13,TRBV5-1,TRBJ1-2,CASSSDSYYGYTF
15,TRBV7-9,TRBJ1-2,CASSLGTGTFYGYTF
13,TRBV2,TRBJ1-5,CASSSGTDQPQHF
16,TRBV7-6,TRBJ1-1,CASSLDAWRGNTEAFF
15,TRBV7-9,TRBJ2-1,CASSFDRNSYNEQFF
18,TRBV20-1,TRBJ2-4,CSARDEERSLLAKNIQYF
16,TRBV6-1,TRBJ2-7,CASSYGSDRGLYEQYF
11,TRBV20-1,TRBJ2-1,CSANVQNEQFF
13,TRBV6-1,TRBJ1-1,CASTSPMNTEAFF